The TCR beta chain described here comes from a study of blood T cells in healthy people across ages. The CDR3 runs to 18 residues. Germline lookup yields CDR1 DFQATT and CDR2 SNEGSKA (reference sequence). Losses at the gene ends were 0 bases for V and 4 bases for J; bases not matched to a gene: 16. About 10 milliliters of peripheral blood were drawn from each donor. In the case of this clonotype: The target antigen is unknown.

Study-wide findings and caveats: A greater number of naive CD4+ cells and higher diversity distinguished long-lived donors from aged donors. Diversity of TCR beta per million T cells declined in a roughly linear way with age.

It was with a sample-barcoded 5' primer and a J-beta primer mix that a second PCR of roughly 7 to 12 cycles was run. MiXCR, run by TCRdb on the 5' RACE reads, gives a single entry per CDR3 protein. Among about 730,000 distinct CDR3 sequences, about 42% were seen once, and the ten largest hold around a fifth. The TCR comes from a woman aged 55-70 years in good health. Sequenced sample: blood. The chain uses TRBV20-1 and TRBJ2-5; TRBD2 aligns across 8 bases. CDR3 coding DNA: TGCAGTGCTAGAGATGGGCGGGGGGCTATATTGGGGTCAGAGACCCAGTACTTC. Translation gives CSARDGRGAILGSETQYF.